Each of the 26 T cell receptor beta chains below was sequenced from the same sample in a study of blood T cells in healthy people across ages. A J-beta primer mix and a sample-barcoded 5' primer were used in a second PCR of about 7 to 12 cycles. From the 5' RACE reads, TCRdb called clonotypes with MiXCR, one entry per CDR3 protein. The data contain about 930,000 distinct CDR3 sequences, 25% to 35% of them singletons. Separately, the same data were catalogued under a study of T cells of mothers and their children.

The sample was blood. These receptor sequences come from a woman between 40 and 55 years old in good health.

This clonotype occurred many times. The chain uses TRBV12-3 or TRBV12-4 and TRBJ1-2, with 8 bases fitting TRBD1. The CDR3 has 13 residues. V lost 0 bases, J lost 8 bases, and 2 bases stayed unmatched. Written as DNA, the CDR3 is TGTGCCAGCAGTTTAGCTGGACAGGGAGGCTACACCTTC. Its protein product is CASSLAGQGGYTF.

There are a few counts of this clonotype. The chain has TRBV7-9 and TRBJ2-7, with 9 positions matching TRBD1. J was trimmed by 4 bases and V by 4 bases; bases with no gene match: 11. This CDR3 is built from 16 residues. Germline CDR1 and CDR2: SEHNR and FQNEAQ (reference sequence). The CDR3, as DNA: TGTGCCAGCAGCTCCCTTCCGGGACAGGGAGGATACGAGCAGTACTTC. Translation gives CASSSLPGQGGYEQYF.

This clonotype was picked up many times. The chain carries TRBV12-3 or TRBV12-4 and TRBJ2-4; D uncertain. V lost 3 bases and J lost 0, with 6 bases in between. The CDR3 runs to 14 residues. The CDR3, as DNA: TGTGCCAGCAGTTTCCGGACAGCCAAAAACATTCAGTACTTC. This sequence encodes CASSFRTAKNIQYF.

This clonotype showed up just a few times. The CDR3 DNA is TGTGCCAGCAGCTCACCTAGCGGGGCCCACGAGCAGTACTTC. It codes for CASSSPSGAHEQYF. The chain has TRBV7-9 and TRBJ2-7, with 9 bases aligning to TRBD2. CDR1 is SEHNR, CDR2 FQNEAQ, per germline (reference sequence). Trimming took 4 bases from V and 5 from J; bases not matched to a gene: 6. This CDR3 has 14 residues.

Comment on this clonotype: One end of the junction varies from germline; a read error may be responsible. The V call is TRBV18, the J call TRBJ1-4, with D possibly matching TRBD1 (5 bases). The CDR3 has 15 amino acids. Germline values: CDR1 KGHSH, CDR2 LQKENI. This CDR3 reads CASSPGLQLVERLFF. The DNA of the CDR3 is TGTGCCAGCTCACCGGGACTCCAACTGGTTGAAAGACTGTTTTTT.

This clonotype was seen at least ten times. V gene TRBV12-3 or TRBV12-4 combines with J gene TRBJ2-3; the D is unclear. Trimming left V 6 bases short and J 11 bases short, with 12 bases between. The CDR3 has 11 amino acids. CDR3 in amino acids: CASRKTHKQYF. CDR3 coding DNA: TGTGCCAGCAGAAAAACCCATAAGCAGTATTTT.

The gene calls are TRBV28 and TRBJ1-1; no firm D call. CDR3 length: 12 amino acids. Per germline, CDR1 MDHEN and CDR2 SYDVKM. V was trimmed by 8 bases and J by 8 bases, leaving 15 bases between them. The CDR3 coding sequence is TGTGCCAGCGGCTCTGTCGGGCGGGAAGCTTTCTTT. Translated: CASGSVGREAFF.

This clonotype was seen ten or more times. This chain uses TRBV15 with TRBJ1-2, with a possible D match to TRBD1 (5 bases). This CDR3 comprises 13 residues. Trimming pared 0 bases from V and 3 bases from J, leaving 5 bases between. Germline V gene sequence: CDR1 LNHNV, CDR2 YYDKDF (reference sequence). The CDR3 spells CATSREQDYGYTF. CDR3 bases: TGTGCCACCAGCAGAGAACAGGACTATGGCTACACCTTC. Filled out from reference TRBV15 and TRBJ1-2, the complete variable domain reads DAMVIQNPRYQVTQFGKPVTLSCSQTLNHNVMYWYQQKSSQAPKLLFHYYDKDFNNEADTPDNFQSRRPNTSFCFLDIRSPGLGDTAMYLCATSREQDYGYTFGSGTRLTVV.

This chain links TRBV6-1 with TRBJ2-5; D is possibly TRBD2 (6 bases). Trimming shortened V by 2 bases and J by 7 bases, and 8 bases separated the two germline ends. Germline CDR1 reads MNHNS; CDR2 reads SASEGT. The CDR3 runs to 12 residues. Here the CDR3 DNA reads TGTGCCAGCAGTGAACAGGGAGGGACCCAGTACTTC. Encoded protein: CASSEQGGTQYF.

This clonotype appeared a few times. The chain couples TRBV5-1 to TRBJ2-5; D is unclear. The CDR3 length is 14 residues. Trimming took off 5 bases at V and 2 bases at J, with 13 bases between the two ends. The germline CDR1 and CDR2 sequences are SGHRS and YFSETQ. The CDR3: CASRPDTFQETQYF. The CDR3 nucleotides read TGCGCCAGCAGACCCGACACTTTTCAAGAGACCCAGTACTTC.

This clonotype was seen only once. The germline gene is not matched at one end of the junction; a read error may be the cause. The rearrangement links TRBV15 to TRBJ2-1; TRBD1 agrees at 10 bases. There are 17 residues in the CDR3. Germline values: CDR1 LNHNV, CDR2 YYDKDF (reference sequence). In DNA, the CDR3 is TGTGCCACCAGAAAAAGACAGGGGGCGAGGTGGTACAGTGAGCAGTTCTTC. Its protein is CATRKRQGARWYSEQFF.

This clonotype has more than one count but fewer than ten. V usage is TRBV2 and J usage is TRBJ1-2; unclear D gene. The CDR3 runs 14 residues. Looked up from germline, CDR1 is SNHLY and CDR2 is FYNNEI. Trimming removed 3 bases from V and 8 bases from J, with 16 bases in between. Written as DNA, the CDR3 is TGTGCCAGCAGTGATTTCGGAGATTCGGGCGGCTACACCTTC. Translating gives CASSDFGDSGGYTF.

This chain joins TRBV11-2 and TRBJ2-1; TRBD1 or TRBD2 may be the D gene (6 bases each). In germline, CDR1 is SGHAT, CDR2 FQNNGV. V lost 5 bases, J lost 5 bases, and 22 bases lay in between. The CDR3 length is 17 residues. CDR3 loop: CASSPGGRDIFNNEQFF. Written as DNA, the CDR3 is TGTGCCAGCAGCCCCGGGGGAAGGGACATCTTTAACAATGAGCAGTTCTTC.

This clonotype was counted only a few times. The chain uses TRBV27 and TRBJ1-1; the D gene is possibly TRBD1 (5 bases). V gave up 3 bases and J gave up 5 bases, with 13 bases separating them. Germline V gives CDR1 MNHEY, CDR2 SMNVEV (reference sequence). The CDR3 runs to 14 residues. CDR3 in amino acids: CASSFGPRGTEAFF. The CDR3 DNA reads as TGTGCCAGCAGTTTCGGGCCCCGGGGGACTGAAGCTTTCTTT.

This chain's CDR3 is CASSGQGTSYNEQFF. CDR3 nucleotide sequence: TGTGCCAGCTCAGGACAGGGGACCTCCTACAATGAGCAGTTCTTC. The V gene is TRBV18, the J gene TRBJ2-1, with 9 bases aligning to TRBD1. Germline V gives CDR1 KGHSH, CDR2 LQKENI. The CDR3 totals 15 residues. V shed 5 bases and J 0 bases; nucleotides not matched to a gene: 2.

This clonotype was seen a handful of times. The rearrangement links TRBV12-3 or TRBV12-4 to TRBJ2-1; TRBD2 matches at 11 bases. This CDR3 contains 15 residues. The junction had 7 bases not matched to a gene; V was cut back by 3 bases and J by 9 bases. CDR3 sequence reads: CASSFEQGLAAEQFF. CDR3 DNA: TGTGCCAGCAGTTTCGAGCAGGGACTAGCGGCTGAGCAGTTCTTC.

There are a few counts of this clonotype. The chain is built from TRBV6-6 and TRBJ2-3; D remains unclear. The germline gives CDR1 MNHNY, CDR2 SVGAGI (reference sequence). The CDR3 sequence is 15 residues long. The V end lost 2 bases, the J end lost 1 base, and 10 bases lay between the germline ends. The DNA for the CDR3 is TGTGCCAGCAGTTACACCGGATTGCGCACAGATACGCAGTATTTT. Protein sequence: CASSYTGLRTDTQYF.

This clonotype has more than one count but fewer than ten. The chain recombines TRBV4-1 with TRBJ2-3, with 8 positions matching TRBD1. Germline CDR1 and CDR2: MGHRA and YSYEKL. The CDR3 has 17 amino acids. J was trimmed by 0 bases and V by 4 bases; bases with no gene match: 9. CDR3 bases: TGCGCCAGCAGCCTGACCCTACAGGGGGTTAGCACAGATACGCAGTATTTT. Amino acids: CASSLTLQGVSTDTQYF.

With respect to this clonotype: It may be a read error: a sequence one base away is much more abundant. This sequence joins TRBV27 and TRBJ2-7; D not certain. The CDR3 has 16 amino acids. Germline V gene data show CDR1 as MNHEY and CDR2 as SMNVEV (reference sequence). The V gene lost 2 bases and the J gene lost 2 bases, with 16 bases spanning the gap. DNA for the CDR3: TGTGCCAGCAGTTTAGGGCTCGGCCTCAGCGCCTACGAGCAGTACTTC. Protein sequence: CASSLGLGLSAYEQYF.

This clonotype was recorded at least ten times. The J gene is TRBJ2-7, the V gene TRBV5-6; 7 positions match TRBD1. The CDR3 is 20 amino acids. With 1 base clipped from V and 3 bases from J, the junction kept 22 bases outside the gene matches. Germline V gene lookup returns CDR1 SGHDT and CDR2 YYEEEE. CDR3 bases: TGTGCCAGCAGCTTGATCGTTTCTCCACTTGAGGGGGCGAGTGGCTACGAGCAGTACTTC. Residues: CASSLIVSPLEGASGYEQYF. Filled out from reference TRBV5-6 and TRBJ2-7, the complete variable domain reads DAGVTQSPTHLIKTRGQQVTLRCSPKSGHDTVSWYQQALGQGPQFIFQYYEEEERQRGNFPDRFSGHQFPNYSSELNVNALLLGDSALYLCASSLIVSPLEGASGYEQYFGPGTRLTVT.

The J gene is TRBJ1-2, the V gene TRBV7-6; a weak D match, TRBD1 (5 bases). V lost 6 bases and J lost 6, with 14 bases in between. Germline CDR1 SGHVS, CDR2 FNYEAQ. The CDR3 runs to 13 residues. This CDR3 reads CASSRGEDDGYTF. In nucleotides, the CDR3 is TGTGCCAGCAGTAGGGGAGAGGATGATGGCTACACCTTC.

This clonotype occurred once. This chain connects TRBV12-3 or TRBV12-4 to TRBJ2-3; D possibly uses TRBD1 or TRBD2 (5 bases each). Trimming removed 8 bases at V and 11 bases at J, with 17 bases between. CDR3 length equals 12 residues. The CDR3: CASLAGTNMQYF. The CDR3 DNA reads TGTGCCAGCCTTGCAGGGACGAATATGCAGTATTTT.

This clonotype appeared a few times. The chain combines TRBV7-9 with TRBJ2-3; no firm D call. V was trimmed by 5 bases and J by 2 bases, leaving 14 bases between them. Germline V gene data show CDR1 as SEHNR and CDR2 as FQNEAQ (reference sequence). The CDR3 runs 15 residues. The DNA for the CDR3 is TGTGCCAGCAGCACGGATCTCGGAACCACAGATACGCAGTATTTT. It codes for CASSTDLGTTDTQYF. Full variable domain (rest looked up from reference TRBV7-9 and TRBJ2-3): DTGVSQNPRHKITKRGQNVTFRCDPISEHNRLYWYRQTLGQGPEFLTYFQNEAQLEKSRLLSDRFSAERPKGSFSTLEIQRTEQGDSAMYLCASSTDLGTTDTQYFGPGTRLTVL.

The V gene is TRBV3-1, the J gene TRBJ2-7, with D possibly being TRBD1 (6 bases). The CDR3 has 16 amino acids. V lost 3 bases and J 2 bases, leaving 17 bases between the germline ends. Per the germline V gene, CDR1 is LGHDT and CDR2 is YNNKEL (reference sequence). DNA of the CDR3: TGTGCCAGCAGCCAGACGAAATCAGGGGAGACCTACGAGCAGTACTTC. Protein product: CASSQTKSGETYEQYF.

This clonotype was seen just once. V and J are TRBV12-3 or TRBV12-4 and TRBJ2-1; TRBD1 aligns across 7 bases. V lost 7 bases, J lost 0 bases, and 6 bases stayed unmatched. This CDR3 comprises 15 residues. CDR3 region: CASTADRISYNEQFF. The CDR3 nucleotides are TGTGCCAGCACCGCGGACAGGATCTCCTACAATGAGCAGTTCTTC.

This clonotype came up many times. V gene TRBV7-3 combines with J gene TRBJ1-1; possibly TRBD1 for D (5 bases). Germline V gene data show CDR1 as SGHTA and CDR2 as FQGTGA. The CDR3 has 14 amino acids. V lost 5 bases, J lost 0 bases, and 10 bases lay in between. The CDR3, as DNA: TGTGCCAGCAGCCGGGGGGGAATGAACACTGAAGCTTTCTTT. It is translated as CASSRGGMNTEAFF. Together with reference TRBV7-3 and TRBJ1-1, the CDR3 gives the full variable domain: GAGVSQTPSNKVTEKGKYVELRCDPISGHTALYWYRQSLGQGPEFLIYFQGTGAADDSGLPNDRFFAVRPEGSVSTLKIQRTERGDSAVYLCASSRGGMNTEAFFGQGTRLTVV.